This T cell receptor beta chain was sequenced during a study of blood T cell repertoires in COVID-19. This clone was seen a handful of times. The V gene's germline CDR1 is SEHNR and CDR2 FQNEAQ (reference sequence). The CDR3 is made up of 15 amino acids. V lost 5 bases, J lost 5 bases, and 9 bases stayed unmatched. Produced via immunoSEQ multiplex PCR; TCRdb's table is partial and in-frame only. The sample includes roughly 250,000 clones, 80% to 90% of them seen just once. V is TRBV7-9 and J is TRBJ1-2; TRBD1 matches 9 bases. Source material: PBMCs or T cells enriched from blood (not recorded which). The clonotype originates from a woman in her 30s who had recovered from COVID-19. The DNA of the CDR3 is TGTGCCAGCAGCCCCTCCCCCGGGACAGGGTATGGCTACACCTTC. Protein sequence: CASSPSPGTGYGYTF. Full variable domain (outside the CDR3, taken from reference TRBV7-9 and TRBJ1-2): DTGVSQNPRHKITKRGQNVTFRCDPISEHNRLYWYRQTLGQGPEFLTYFQNEAQLEKSRLLSDRFSAERPKGSFSTLEIQRTEQGDSAMYLCASSPSPGTGYGYTFGSGTRLTVV.